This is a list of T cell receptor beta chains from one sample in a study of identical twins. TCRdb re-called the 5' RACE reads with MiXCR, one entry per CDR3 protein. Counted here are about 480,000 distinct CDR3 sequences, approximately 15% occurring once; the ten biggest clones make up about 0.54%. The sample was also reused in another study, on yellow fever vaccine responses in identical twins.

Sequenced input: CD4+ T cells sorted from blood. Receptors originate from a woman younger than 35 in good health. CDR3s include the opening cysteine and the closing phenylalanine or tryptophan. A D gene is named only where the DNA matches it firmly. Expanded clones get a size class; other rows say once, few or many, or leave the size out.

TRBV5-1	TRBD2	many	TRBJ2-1	TGTGCCAGCAGTGGACTAGCGGGAGTCAATGAGCAGTTCTTC	CASSGLAGVNEQFF
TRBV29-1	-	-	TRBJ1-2	TGCAGCGTTGGGGCAGACAACTATGGCTACACCTTC	CSVGADNYGYTF
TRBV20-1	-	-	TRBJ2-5	TGCAGTGCTAGGGGGTGGGGACAGACCCAGTACTTC	CSARGWGQTQYF
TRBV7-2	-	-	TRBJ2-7	TGTGCCAGCAGTCCACAGGGCCGACAGATCCTCTACGAGCAGTACTTC	CASSPQGRQILYEQYF
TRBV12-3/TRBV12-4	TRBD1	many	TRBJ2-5	TGTGCCAGCAGTTCGGACAGGGAAGAGACCCAGTACTTC	CASSSDREETQYF
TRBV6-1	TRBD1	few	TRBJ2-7	TGTGCCAGCAGTGAGAGGACAGGGGGGTACTACGAGCAGTACTTC	CASSERTGGYYEQYF
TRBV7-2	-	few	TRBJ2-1	TGTGCCAGCAGCCTCGACGGGACGTCCAACAATGAGCAGTTCTTC	CASSLDGTSNNEQFF
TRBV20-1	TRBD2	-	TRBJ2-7	TGCAGTGCCATTCCAGCGGGAGGATCCTACGAGCAGTACTTC	CSAIPAGGSYEQYF
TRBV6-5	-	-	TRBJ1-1	TGTGCCAGCAGTTACGAGGGGAGCTTTGGTGAAGCTTTCTTT	CASSYEGSFGEAFF
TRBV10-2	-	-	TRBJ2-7	TGCGCCAGCAGTGAACGACTAGTTAGGTACGAGCAGTACTTC	CASSERLVRYEQYF
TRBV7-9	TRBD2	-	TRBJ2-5	TGTGCCAGCAGCCAACGACTAGCGACAGAGAACCAGTACTTC	CASSQRLATENQYF
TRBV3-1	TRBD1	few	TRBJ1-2	TGTGCCAGCAGCCAAGGGACAGGGGACCGAGGTTATGGCTACACCTTC	CASSQGTGDRGYGYTF
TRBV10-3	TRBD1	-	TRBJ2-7	TGTGCCATCAGGGGGGACAGGGGTGCCTACGAGCAGTACTTC	CAIRGDRGAYEQYF
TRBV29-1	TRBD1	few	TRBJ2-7	TGCAGCGTTGGAAGACAGGGGGCGAGGGAGCAGTACTTC	CSVGRQGAREQYF
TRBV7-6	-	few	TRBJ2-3	TGTGCCAGCAGCTTAGCGAACCATCAAATTAGCACAGATACGCAGTATTTT	CASSLANHQISTDTQYF
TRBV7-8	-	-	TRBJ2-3	TGTGCCAGCAGCTTAGTGGCAGGGGCAGATACGCAGTATTTT	CASSLVAGADTQYF
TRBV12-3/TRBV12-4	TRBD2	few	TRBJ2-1	TGTGCCAGCAGACCCGGGACTAGCGTGTACAATGAGCAGTTCTTC	CASRPGTSVYNEQFF
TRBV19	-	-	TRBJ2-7	TGTGCCAGTAGTGTGGACTTAACCTTAATTAACGAGCAGTACTTC	CASSVDLTLINEQYF
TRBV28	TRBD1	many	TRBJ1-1	TGTGCCAGCACCCCCGGGACAGGGGCCGGCACTGAAGCTTTCTTT	CASTPGTGAGTEAFF
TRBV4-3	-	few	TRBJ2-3	TGCGCCAGCAGGCTTGTGGGGGCAGGCGGAGATACGCAGTATTTT	CASRLVGAGGDTQYF
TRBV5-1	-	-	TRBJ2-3	TGCGCCAGCAGCTTGAACTGGAGCACAGATACGCAGTATTTT	CASSLNWSTDTQYF
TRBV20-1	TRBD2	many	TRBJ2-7	TGCAGTGCTAGAGATTCGACTAGCGGGGCCTACGAGCAGTACTTC	CSARDSTSGAYEQYF
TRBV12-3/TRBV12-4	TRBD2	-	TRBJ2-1	TGTGCCAGCAGTTTCGGTAGCGGGGACTACAATGAGCAGTTCTTC	CASSFGSGDYNEQFF
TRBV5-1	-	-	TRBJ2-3	TGCGCCAGCAGCTTCAACGGGGCGGATACGCAGTATTTT	CASSFNGADTQYF
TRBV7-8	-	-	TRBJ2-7	TGTGCCAGCAGCTTAGTTGAAAACGAGCAGTACTTC	CASSLVENEQYF
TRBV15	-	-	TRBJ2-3	TGTGCCACCAGCAGACAAAAGCAGGGCGCTACGCAGTATTTT	CATSRQKQGATQYF
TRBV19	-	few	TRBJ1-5	TGTGCCAGTAGTCCCCGGAAAGGTTTCAGGGACCAATATTGGCCCCAGCATTTT	CASSPRKGFRDQYWPQHF
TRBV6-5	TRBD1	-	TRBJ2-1	TGTGCCAGCAGTTACAGGACAGGGAGGAACAATGAGCAGTTCTTC	CASSYRTGRNNEQFF
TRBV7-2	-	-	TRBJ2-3	TGTGCCAGCAGCTTAGCGCACGGCAGGGGTCAGTTAGATACGCAGTATTTT	CASSLAHGRGQLDTQYF
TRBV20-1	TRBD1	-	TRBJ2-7	TGCAGTGCTAGATTAGACAGGGGATACGAGCAGTACTTC	CSARLDRGYEQYF
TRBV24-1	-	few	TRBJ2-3	TGTGCCACCAGTGACCGAGCCGGTTGGGGAAGCACAGATACGCAGTATTTT	CATSDRAGWGSTDTQYF
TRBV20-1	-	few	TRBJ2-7	TGCAGTGCAGGACAGCGAGCCTACGAGCAGTACTTC	CSAGQRAYEQYF
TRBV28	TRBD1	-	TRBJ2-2	TGTGCCAGCACCGCTTCAACAGGGGGCACCGGGGAGCTGTTTTTT	CASTASTGGTGELFF
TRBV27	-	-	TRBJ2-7	TGTGCCAGCAGTCCCTCGACAGGAAATATATTAGCCCCCTACGAGCAGTACTTC	CASSPSTGNILAPYEQYF
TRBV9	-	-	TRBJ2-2	TGTGCCAGCAGCCCAAGAGTGGGTTCGAGTACCGGGGAGCTGTTTTTT	CASSPRVGSSTGELFF
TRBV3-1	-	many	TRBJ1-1	TGTGCCAGCAGCCAAGGCCGGGGTGGCACTGAAGCTTTCTTT	CASSQGRGGTEAFF
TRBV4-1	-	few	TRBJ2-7	TGCGCCAGCAGCCAAAGACTAACAAACTCCTACGAGCAGTACTTC	CASSQRLTNSYEQYF
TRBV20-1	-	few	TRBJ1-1	TGCAGTGCTAGAGGCCAGCGCTTGGCTTTCTTT	CSARGQRLAFF
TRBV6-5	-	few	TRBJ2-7	TGTGCCAGCAGTTACTCTTTAGCAGGGGTCGGGAGCTACGAGCAGTACTTC	CASSYSLAGVGSYEQYF
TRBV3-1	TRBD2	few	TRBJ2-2	TGTGCCAGCAGCCAAGAGGGCGGGAGCGGCACCGGGGAGCTGTTTTTT	CASSQEGGSGTGELFF
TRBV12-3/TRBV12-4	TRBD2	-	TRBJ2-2	TGTGCCAGCAGTAGAGCGGGGGGTGGTAATGGCGGGGAGCTGTTTTTT	CASSRAGGGNGGELFF
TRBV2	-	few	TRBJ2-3	TGTGCCAGCAGGGACAGCGAATTCACAGATACGCAGTATTTT	CASRDSEFTDTQYF
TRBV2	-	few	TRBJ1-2	TGTGCCAGCAGTCGCGGGGGCGTAGAGGGCTACACCTTC	CASSRGGVEGYTF
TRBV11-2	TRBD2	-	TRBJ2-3	TGTGCCAGCAGCCCAGGACTAGCGGGAGTCGCTAGCACAGATACGCAGTATTTT	CASSPGLAGVASTDTQYF
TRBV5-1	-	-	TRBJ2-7	TGCGCCAGCAGCTTGATGACAGGCGCCGCGAGTGGGCAGTACTTC	CASSLMTGAASGQYF
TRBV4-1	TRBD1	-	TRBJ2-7	TGCGCCAGCAGCCTTGGACAGGGGGTTCGTCACGAGCAGTACTTC	CASSLGQGVRHEQYF
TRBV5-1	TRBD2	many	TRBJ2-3	TGCGCCAGCAGCCCGGGACTAGCGGGAGGCTCAGATACGCAGTATTTT	CASSPGLAGGSDTQYF
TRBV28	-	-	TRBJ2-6	TGTGCCAGCAGTAAAATTGGGCGGGTACAGGAGGAACCTGGGGCCAACGTCCTGACTTTC	CASSKIGRVQEEPGANVLTF
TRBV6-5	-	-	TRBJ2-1	TGTGCCAGCAGTTACGGACATTACAATGAGCAGTTCTTC	CASSYGHYNEQFF
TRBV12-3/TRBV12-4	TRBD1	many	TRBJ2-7	TGTGCCAGCAGTCTACCGGGACAGGGAGTTTACGAGCAGTACTTC	CASSLPGQGVYEQYF
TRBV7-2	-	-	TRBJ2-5	TGTGCCAGCAGCCCGACCGGGACCAAAGAGACCCAGTACTTC	CASSPTGTKETQYF
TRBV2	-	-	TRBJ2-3	TGTGCCAGCAGCGCCGACTCAACTAGCACAGATACGCAGTATTTT	CASSADSTSTDTQYF
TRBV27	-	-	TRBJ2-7	TGTGCCAGCAGTTTATCCCCCCAGGTATCCTACGAGCAGTACTTC	CASSLSPQVSYEQYF
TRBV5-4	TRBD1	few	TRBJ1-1	TGTGCCAGCAGGGCCGGTACAGGGGACACTGAAGCTTTCTTT	CASRAGTGDTEAFF
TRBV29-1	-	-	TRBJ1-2	TGCAGCGTTAGGCAGGCGGAAAACACCTTC	CSVRQAENTF